The 18 T cell receptor beta chains presented below share a single source sample, sequenced in a study of CD8 T cells in ankylosing spondylitis (dated by TCRdb to about 2017). Receptor amplification or capture employed 5' RACE. TCRdb records Illumina HiSeq 2500 as the sequencer. Starting from the raw public reads, TCRdb applied fastp trimming at Q25, assembled clones with MiXCR and retained in-frame beta chains. Rows with one shared CDR3 protein collapse into an entry with the most common genes and DNA. Counted in this sample were about 100,000 distinct CDR3 sequences; 8% to 10% of them appeared once. Clones ranked in the top ten supply 9.9% of the sample. Sequencing was done on a sample of blood, either unsorted or a sorted T cell fraction (not recorded which). The receptors here all came from a male donor with ankylosing spondylitis or in good health (not recorded which).

This clonotype was seen many times. The chain carries TRBV4-3 and TRBJ1-2; no firm D call. With 4 bases removed from V and 4 bases from J, the gap between germline ends came to 13 bases. This CDR3 contains 14 residues. Germline CDR1 reads LGHNA; CDR2 reads YSLEER. CDR3 in amino acids: CASSLNRAPYGYTF. For the CDR3, the DNA is TGCGCCAGCAGCCTTAACCGGGCTCCCTATGGCTACACCTTC.

This clonotype has a count of ten or more. The rearrangement links TRBV10-3 to TRBJ2-2; D is unclear. V was cut by 4 bases and J by 3 bases, with 9 bases left in between. Germline V gives CDR1 ENHRY, CDR2 SYGVKD. This CDR3 has 14 amino acids. In DNA form, the CDR3 reads TGTGCCATCAGTGGGTTGGGCGACACCGGGGAGCTGTTTTTT. The encoded protein is CAISGLGDTGELFF.

This clonotype was detected ten times or more. V gene TRBV20-1 combines with J gene TRBJ2-7; 9 bases are a match to TRBD1. Looked up from germline, CDR1 is DFQATT and CDR2 is SNEGSKA (reference sequence). The CDR3 is 13 residues long. With 5 bases clipped from V and 2 bases from J, the junction kept 4 bases outside the gene matches. CDR3 amino acids: CSALRDRAYEQYF. The CDR3 DNA sequence: TGCAGTGCTCTCCGGGACAGGGCCTACGAGCAGTACTTC.

A few counts support this clonotype. The rearrangement joins TRBV7-6 to TRBJ1-1; possibly TRBD1 for D (6 bases). The CDR3 loop spans 14 amino acids. The V gene's germline CDR1 is SGHVS and CDR2 FNYEAQ. V was trimmed by 1 base and J by 3 bases, leaving 9 bases between them. In DNA, the CDR3 is TGTGCCAGCAGCTTAGAAGGGGGGGACACTGAAGCTTTCTTT. It yields the protein CASSLEGGDTEAFF.

The chain employs TRBV7-2 and TRBJ1-3, with 9 positions matching TRBD1. This CDR3 contains 17 residues. Germline-derived CDR1 and CDR2 are SGHTA and FQGNSA. After removal of 5 bases from V and 0 bases from J, the junction contained 8 bases not matched to a gene. In DNA form, the CDR3 reads TGTGCCAGCAGCCGACGACAGGGGGGGAACTCTGGAAACACCATATATTTT. Translation: CASSRRQGGNSGNTIYF.

At least ten counts were recorded for this clonotype. The chain links TRBV5-1 to TRBJ1-1; TRBD1 matches at 9 bases. There are 14 residues in the CDR3. The ends lost 4 bases at V and 7 bases at J; junction bases unmatched: 8. The germline gives CDR1 SGHRS, CDR2 YFSETQ. The chain's CDR3 is CASSADRGWSEAFF. The CDR3 DNA is TGCGCCAGCAGCGCGGACAGGGGATGGAGTGAAGCTTTCTTT.

Many counts were recorded for this clonotype. The V call is TRBV7-6, the J call TRBJ2-2; 12 positions agree with TRBD1. Germline trimming cut 4 bases from V and 3 bases from J; bases unmatched to any gene: 3. Germline V gene data show CDR1 as SGHVS and CDR2 as FNYEAQ. The length of the CDR3 is 16 residues. The CDR3 is CASSWGQGADTGELFF. CDR3 in DNA: TGTGCCAGCAGCTGGGGACAGGGGGCGGACACCGGGGAGCTGTTTTTT.

This clonotype was counted many times. This chain uses TRBV6-2 or TRBV6-3 with TRBJ1-2; D is uncertain. Per the germline V gene, CDR1 is MNHEY and CDR2 is SVGEGT. V lost 0 bases and J 5 bases, leaving 16 bases between the germline ends. This CDR3 contains 16 residues. The CDR3 coding sequence is TGTGCCAGCAGTTACTCTGGCTTCCCAGGCGGTTATGGCTACACCTTC. Residues: CASSYSGFPGGYGYTF.

In this sample, this clonotype turned up many times. V is TRBV5-5 and J is TRBJ2-7; 8 nucleotides align to TRBD1. The CDR3 extends over 17 amino acids. V lost 0 bases to trimming and J lost 0 bases; unmatched junction nucleotides: 8. CDR1 is SGHKS, CDR2 YYEKEE, per germline (reference sequence). DNA of the CDR3: TGTGCCAGCAGCTTGGAAGGGCGGACAGGGAGCTCCTACGAGCAGTACTTC. It yields the protein CASSLEGRTGSSYEQYF.

Many counts were recorded for this clonotype. V gene TRBV14 combines with J gene TRBJ2-2; D may be TRBD2 (6 bases). The CDR3 has 16 residues. Between the trimmed V and J ends, which lost 0 bases and 6 bases, there was a span of 14 bases. The germline CDR1 and CDR2 sequences are SGHDN and FVKESK. The CDR3 loop reads CASSQEAPGRSGELFF. The CDR3 nucleotides are TGTGCCAGCAGCCAAGAGGCCCCAGGGAGGTCCGGGGAGCTGTTTTTT.

In regard to this clonotype: A read error may account for a junction end that differs from germline. The chain recombines TRBV4-1 with TRBJ2-1; no definite D call. This CDR3 comprises 14 residues. CDR1 is MGHRA, CDR2 YSYEKL, per germline. CDR3 region: CASSQLTSYTEQFF. The CDR3 DNA sequence: TGCGCCAGCAGCCAACTCACTTCCTACACTGAGCAGTTCTTC.

The table lists this clonotype with many counts. The CDR3 loop is CSARQGASYNEQFF. The CDR3 DNA reads as TGCAGTGCAAGACAGGGGGCCTCCTACAATGAGCAGTTCTTC. The chain uses TRBV20-1 and TRBJ2-1, with 10 bases matching TRBD1. V shed 6 bases, J shed 0 bases, and the junction held 2 bases outside the gene matches. Germline V gene lookup returns CDR1 DFQATT and CDR2 SNEGSKA (reference sequence). The CDR3 runs 14 residues.

For this clonotype: A clone one base away is much larger, so this may be a read error. The chain uses TRBV6-2 or TRBV6-3 and TRBJ2-1; D perhaps matches TRBD2 (6 bases). This CDR3 region has 13 residues. The V gene's germline CDR1 is MNHEY and CDR2 SVGEGT. The CDR3 reads CVSSQGLYNEQFF. Written as DNA, the CDR3 is TGTGTCAGCAGTCAGGGACTCTACAATGAGCAGTTCTTC.

This clonotype appeared many times. The genes are TRBV29-1 and TRBJ2-1, with TRBD1 identical over 7 bases. The CDR3 is 16 residues long. Germline trimming cut 3 bases from V and 6 bases from J; bases unmatched to any gene: 14. Germline values: CDR1 SQVTM, CDR2 ANQGSEA. The CDR3 protein is CSVDAHRDSFGNEQFF. CDR3 nucleotide sequence: TGCAGCGTTGATGCACACCGGGACAGTTTTGGCAATGAGCAGTTCTTC.

At least ten counts were recorded for this clonotype. The chain uses TRBV30 and TRBJ2-2, with a possible D match to TRBD1 (5 bases). This CDR3 contains 14 residues. Trimming stripped 4 bases from V and 3 bases from J, with 12 bases between. The V gene's germline CDR1 is GTSNPN and CDR2 SVGIG (reference sequence). CDR3 loop: CAWTGKTDTGELFF. The CDR3 region has the DNA TGTGCCTGGACAGGGAAAACGGACACCGGGGAGCTGTTTTTT.

Ten or more counts support this clonotype. The genes are TRBV7-2 and TRBJ2-5; 8 bases line up with TRBD2. The J segment lost 5 bases and the V segment lost 1 base, leaving 9 bases of the junction unmatched. This CDR3 comprises 16 residues. Germline CDR1 reads SGHTA; CDR2 reads FQGNSA. CDR3 sequence: CASSLEWRGARETQYF. CDR3 in DNA: TGTGCCAGCAGCTTAGAGTGGCGGGGGGCCCGGGAGACCCAGTACTTC.

This clonotype appeared many times. The chain couples TRBV5-1 to TRBJ2-2, with D perhaps TRBD2 (5 bases). There are 16 residues in the CDR3. Germline V gene lookup returns CDR1 SGHRS and CDR2 YFSETQ. V lost 2 bases and J 4 bases, leaving 15 bases between the germline ends. CDR3 amino acids: CASSFDPGRGTGELFF. In nucleotides, the CDR3 is TGCGCCAGCAGCTTCGATCCAGGCCGGGGCACCGGGGAGCTGTTTTTT.

This clonotype showed up many times. The gene calls are TRBV3-1 and TRBJ1-6, with D maybe TRBD1 (6 bases). This CDR3 comprises 14 residues. V lost 4 bases and J 7 bases, leaving 11 bases between the germline ends. Germline-derived CDR1 and CDR2 are LGHDT and YNNKEL (reference sequence). As DNA, the CDR3 is TGTGCCAGCAGCCCACGGGACACCAATTCACCCCTCCACTTT. It translates to CASSPRDTNSPLHF.